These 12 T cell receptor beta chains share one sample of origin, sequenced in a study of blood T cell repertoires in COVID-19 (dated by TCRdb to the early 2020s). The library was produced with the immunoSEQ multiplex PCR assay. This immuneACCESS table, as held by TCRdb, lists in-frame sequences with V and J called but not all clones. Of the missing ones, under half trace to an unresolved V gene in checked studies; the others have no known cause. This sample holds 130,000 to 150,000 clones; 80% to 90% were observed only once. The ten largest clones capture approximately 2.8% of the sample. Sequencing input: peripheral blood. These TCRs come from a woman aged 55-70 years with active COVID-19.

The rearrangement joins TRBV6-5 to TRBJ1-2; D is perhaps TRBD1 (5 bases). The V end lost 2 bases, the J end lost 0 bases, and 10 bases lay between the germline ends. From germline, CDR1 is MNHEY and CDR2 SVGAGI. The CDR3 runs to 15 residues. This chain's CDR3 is CASSYATVPNYGYTF. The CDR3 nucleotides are TGTGCCAGCAGTTACGCGACAGTCCCTAACTATGGCTACACCTTC.

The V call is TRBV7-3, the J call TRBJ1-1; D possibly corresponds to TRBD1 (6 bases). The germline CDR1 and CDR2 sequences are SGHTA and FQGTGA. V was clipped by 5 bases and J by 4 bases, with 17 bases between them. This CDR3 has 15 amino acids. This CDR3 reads CASSAGTTVGTEAFF. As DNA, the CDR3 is TGTGCCAGCAGCGCCGGGACAACGGTGGGCACTGAAGCTTTCTTT.

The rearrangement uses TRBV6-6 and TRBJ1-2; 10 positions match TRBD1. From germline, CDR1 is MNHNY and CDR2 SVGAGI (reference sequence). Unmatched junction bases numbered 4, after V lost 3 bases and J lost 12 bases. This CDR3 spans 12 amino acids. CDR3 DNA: TGTGCCAGCAGTTATGAAGACAGGGGGCACACCTTC. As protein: CASSYEDRGHTF.

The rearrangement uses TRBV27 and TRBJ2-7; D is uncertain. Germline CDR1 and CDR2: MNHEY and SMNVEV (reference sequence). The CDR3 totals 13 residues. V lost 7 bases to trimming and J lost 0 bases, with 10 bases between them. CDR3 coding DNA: TGTGCCAGCAATGGCGGAGCCTCCTACGAGCAGTACTTC. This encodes CASNGGASYEQYF.

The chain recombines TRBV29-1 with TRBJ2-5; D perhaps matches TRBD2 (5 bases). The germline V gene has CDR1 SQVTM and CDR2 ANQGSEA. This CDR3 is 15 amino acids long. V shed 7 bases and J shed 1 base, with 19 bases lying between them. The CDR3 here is CSAGEKGWFQETQYF. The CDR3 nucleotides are TGCAGCGCCGGGGAGAAGGGTTGGTTCCAAGAGACCCAGTACTTC.

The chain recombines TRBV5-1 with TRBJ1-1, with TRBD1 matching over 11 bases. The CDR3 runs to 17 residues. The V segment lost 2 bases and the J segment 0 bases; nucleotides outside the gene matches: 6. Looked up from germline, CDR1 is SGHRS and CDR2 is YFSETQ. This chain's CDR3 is CASSFLGQGAMNTEAFF. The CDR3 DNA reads TGCGCCAGCAGCTTCCTAGGACAGGGGGCGATGAACACTGAAGCTTTCTTT.

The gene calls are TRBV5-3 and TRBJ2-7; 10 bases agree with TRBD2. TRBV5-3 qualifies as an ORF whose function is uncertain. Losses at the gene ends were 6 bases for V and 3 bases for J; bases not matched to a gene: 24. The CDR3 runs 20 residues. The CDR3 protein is CARTLLNWEREGQIGYEQYF. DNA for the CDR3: TGTGCCAGAACCTTACTGAACTGGGAGCGGGAGGGCCAAATCGGCTACGAGCAGTACTTC.

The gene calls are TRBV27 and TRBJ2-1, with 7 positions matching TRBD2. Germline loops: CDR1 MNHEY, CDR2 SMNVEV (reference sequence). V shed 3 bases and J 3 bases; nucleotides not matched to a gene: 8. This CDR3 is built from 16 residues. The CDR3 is CASSFGGSALYNEQFF. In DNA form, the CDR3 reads TGTGCCAGCAGTTTCGGGGGGTCTGCTCTCTACAATGAGCAGTTCTTC.

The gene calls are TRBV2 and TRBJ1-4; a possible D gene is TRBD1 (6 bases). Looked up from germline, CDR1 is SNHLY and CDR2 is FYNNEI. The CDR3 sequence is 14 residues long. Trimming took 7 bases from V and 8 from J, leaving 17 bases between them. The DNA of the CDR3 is TGTGCCAGCACCCTGAGGGGGATAAGCGAAAAACTGTTTTTT. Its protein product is CASTLRGISEKLFF.

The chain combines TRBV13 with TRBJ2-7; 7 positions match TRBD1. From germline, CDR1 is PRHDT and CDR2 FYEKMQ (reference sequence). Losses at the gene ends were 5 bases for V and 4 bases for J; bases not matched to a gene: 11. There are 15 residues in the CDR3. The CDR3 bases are TGTGCCAGCAGCCCCCCTGGGACAGTGGGTTACGAGCAGTACTTC. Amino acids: CASSPPGTVGYEQYF.

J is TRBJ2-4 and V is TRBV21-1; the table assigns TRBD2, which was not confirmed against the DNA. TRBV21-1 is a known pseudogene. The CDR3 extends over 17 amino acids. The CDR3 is CASSKWGGRAPKNIQYF. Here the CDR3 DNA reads TGTGCCAGCAGCAAATGGGGCGGGAGGGCCCCCAAAAACATTCAGTACTTC.

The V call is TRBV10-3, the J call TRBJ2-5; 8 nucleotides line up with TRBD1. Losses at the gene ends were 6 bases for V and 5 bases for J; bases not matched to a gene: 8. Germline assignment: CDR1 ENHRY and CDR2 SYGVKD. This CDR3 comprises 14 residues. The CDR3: CAIRPDRGGETQYF. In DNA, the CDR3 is TGTGCCATCAGACCCGACAGGGGCGGGGAGACCCAGTACTTC.